The entry below gives a single T cell receptor (beta chain) sequence along with its context. Its specificity is unknown. Only in-frame clones appear in the TCRdb table, and some are missing; sequencing was by immunoSEQ multiplex PCR. The sample consists of about 48,000 clones, around 78% of them appearing once. V shed 2 bases and J shed 4 bases, with 17 bases lying between them. CDR1 is KGHSH and CDR2 is LQKENI in the germline V gene. This CDR3 has 16 residues. This record comes from a study of memory CD4+ T cells and cytomegalovirus serostatus. The wider study: Healthy Belgian adult donors included roughly nine CMV-positive and 24 CMV-negative people. Findings and caveats of the study: Suggested: most of the CMV-linked TCR signature lies in CD4+ memory cells. About two fifths of the roughly 150 known CMV-associated TCRbeta sequences appeared in CD4+ memory.

Single viable CD3+CD4+CD8-CD45RO+ cells were sorted as the memory CD4+ T cells. Donors' CMV status reflects serum IgG against pp150, pp28, p38, p52. This receptor was taken from an adult in good health and CMV-seronegative. The sequenced sample consisted of memory CD4+ T cells from blood. This rearrangement joins TRBV18 to TRBJ1-1; possibly TRBD1 for D (5 bases). The CDR3: CASSPRALDSSTEAFF. CDR3 DNA: TGTGCCAGCTCACCAAGGGCCCTAGACAGTAGCACTGAAGCTTTCTTT.